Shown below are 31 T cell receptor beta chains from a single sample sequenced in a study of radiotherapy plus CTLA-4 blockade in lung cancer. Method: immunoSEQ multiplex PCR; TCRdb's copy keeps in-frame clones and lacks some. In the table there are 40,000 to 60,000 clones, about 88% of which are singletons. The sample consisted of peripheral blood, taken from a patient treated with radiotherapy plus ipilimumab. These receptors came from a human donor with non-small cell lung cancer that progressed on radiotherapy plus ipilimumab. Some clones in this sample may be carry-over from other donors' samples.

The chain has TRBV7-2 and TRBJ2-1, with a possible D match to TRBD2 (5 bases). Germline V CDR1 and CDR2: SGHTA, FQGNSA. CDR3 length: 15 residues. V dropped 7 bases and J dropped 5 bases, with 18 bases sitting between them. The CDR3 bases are TGTGCCAGCAACACTAGATCAGGCCAAAACAATGAGCAGTTCTTC. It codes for CASNTRSGQNNEQFF.

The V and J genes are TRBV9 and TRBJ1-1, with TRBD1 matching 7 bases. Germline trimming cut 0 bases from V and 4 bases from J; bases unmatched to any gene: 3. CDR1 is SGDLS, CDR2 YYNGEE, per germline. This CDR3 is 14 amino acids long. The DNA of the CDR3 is TGTGCCAGCAGCGTAGGGCAGGGGGGCACTGAAGCTTTCTTT. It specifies CASSVGQGGTEAFF.

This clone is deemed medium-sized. The CDR3, as DNA: TGTGCCAGCAGCCCCATGGGGGACTACCAAGAGACCCAGTACTTC. Its protein is CASSPMGDYQETQYF. The chain carries TRBV11-2 and TRBJ2-5, with D perhaps TRBD2 (6 bases). Per germline, CDR1 SGHAT and CDR2 FQNNGV. The V gene lost 5 bases and the J gene lost 0 bases, with 13 bases spanning the gap. The CDR3 runs 15 residues.

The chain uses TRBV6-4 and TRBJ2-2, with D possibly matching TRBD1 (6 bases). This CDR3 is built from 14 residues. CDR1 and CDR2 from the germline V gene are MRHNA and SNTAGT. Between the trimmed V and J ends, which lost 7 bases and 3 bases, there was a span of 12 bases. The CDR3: CASNQGPDTGELFF. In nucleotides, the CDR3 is TGTGCCAGCAACCAGGGGCCCGACACCGGGGAGCTGTTTTTT.

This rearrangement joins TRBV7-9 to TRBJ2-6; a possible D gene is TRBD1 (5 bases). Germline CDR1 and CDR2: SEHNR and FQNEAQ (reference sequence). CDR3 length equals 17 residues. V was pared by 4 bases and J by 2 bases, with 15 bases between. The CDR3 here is CASSSTNRIAGANVLTF. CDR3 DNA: TGTGCCAGCAGCTCAACGAACAGGATAGCTGGGGCCAACGTCCTGACTTTC. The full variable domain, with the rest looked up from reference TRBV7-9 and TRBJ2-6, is DTGVSQNPRHKITKRGQNVTFRCDPISEHNRLYWYRQTLGQGPEFLTYFQNEAQLEKSRLLSDRFSAERPKGSFSTLEIQRTEQGDSAMYLCASSSTNRIAGANVLTFGAGSRLTVL.

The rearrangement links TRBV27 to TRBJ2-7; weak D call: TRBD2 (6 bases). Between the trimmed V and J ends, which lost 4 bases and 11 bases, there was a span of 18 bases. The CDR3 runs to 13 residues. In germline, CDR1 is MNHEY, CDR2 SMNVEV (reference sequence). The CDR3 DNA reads TGTGCCAGCAGTTCGACTAGTCCTTCGGGGGAGTACTTC. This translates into CASSSTSPSGEYF.

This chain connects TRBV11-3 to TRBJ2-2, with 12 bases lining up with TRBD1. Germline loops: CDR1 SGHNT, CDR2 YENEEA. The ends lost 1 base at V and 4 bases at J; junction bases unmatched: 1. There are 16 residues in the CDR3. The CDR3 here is CASSLGDRGRTGELFF. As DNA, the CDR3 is TGTGCCAGCAGCTTAGGGGACAGGGGGCGCACCGGGGAGCTGTTTTTT. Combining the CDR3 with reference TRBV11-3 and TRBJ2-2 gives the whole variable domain EAGVVQSPRYKIIEKKQPVAFWCNPISGHNTLYWYLQNLGQGPELLIRYENEEAVDDSQLPKDRFSAERLKGVDSTLKIQPAELGDSAVYLCASSLGDRGRTGELFFGEGSRLTVL.

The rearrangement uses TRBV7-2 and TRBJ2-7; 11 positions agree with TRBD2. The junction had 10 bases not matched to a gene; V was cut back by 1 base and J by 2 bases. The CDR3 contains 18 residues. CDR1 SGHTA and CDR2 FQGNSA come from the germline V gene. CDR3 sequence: CASSLGPSGGSRTYEQYF. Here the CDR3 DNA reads TGTGCCAGCAGCTTAGGGCCTAGCGGGGGGAGTCGGACCTACGAGCAGTACTTC.

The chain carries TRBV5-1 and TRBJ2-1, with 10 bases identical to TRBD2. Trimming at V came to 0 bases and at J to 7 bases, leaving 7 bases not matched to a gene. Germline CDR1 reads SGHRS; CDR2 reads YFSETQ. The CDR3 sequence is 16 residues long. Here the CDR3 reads CASSLGSGGAVNEQFF. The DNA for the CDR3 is TGCGCCAGCAGCTTGGGCAGCGGGGGGGCTGTGAATGAGCAGTTCTTC.

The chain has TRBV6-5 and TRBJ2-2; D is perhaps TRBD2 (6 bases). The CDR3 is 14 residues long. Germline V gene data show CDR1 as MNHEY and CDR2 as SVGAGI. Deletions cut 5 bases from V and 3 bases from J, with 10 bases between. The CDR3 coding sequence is TGTGCCAGCAGTACGGGACTCCACACCGGGGAGCTGTTTTTT. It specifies CASSTGLHTGELFF.

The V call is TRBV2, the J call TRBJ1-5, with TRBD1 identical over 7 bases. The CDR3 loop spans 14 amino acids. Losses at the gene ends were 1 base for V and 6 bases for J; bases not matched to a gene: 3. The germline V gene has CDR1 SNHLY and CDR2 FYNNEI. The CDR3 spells CASSEEQGSQPQHF. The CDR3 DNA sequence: TGTGCCAGCAGTGAAGAACAGGGGAGTCAGCCCCAGCATTTT.

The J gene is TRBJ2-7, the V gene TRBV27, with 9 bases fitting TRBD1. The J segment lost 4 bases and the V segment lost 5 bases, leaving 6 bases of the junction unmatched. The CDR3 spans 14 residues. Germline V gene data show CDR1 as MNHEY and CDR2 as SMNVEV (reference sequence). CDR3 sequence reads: CASSPIGTGYEQYF. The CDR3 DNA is TGTGCCAGCAGTCCTATTGGGACAGGGTACGAGCAGTACTTC.

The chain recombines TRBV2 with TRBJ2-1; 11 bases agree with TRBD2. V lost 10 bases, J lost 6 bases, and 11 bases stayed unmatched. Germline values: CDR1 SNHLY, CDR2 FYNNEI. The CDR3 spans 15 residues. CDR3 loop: CAITTGTSGINEQFF. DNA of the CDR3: TGTGCCATTACTACCGGGACTAGCGGAATCAATGAGCAGTTCTTC.

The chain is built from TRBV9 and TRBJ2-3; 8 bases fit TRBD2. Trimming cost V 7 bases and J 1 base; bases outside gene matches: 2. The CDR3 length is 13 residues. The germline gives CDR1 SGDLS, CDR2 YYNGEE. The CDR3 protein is CASATSGTDTQYF. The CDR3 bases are TGTGCCAGCGCGACTAGCGGCACAGATACGCAGTATTTT. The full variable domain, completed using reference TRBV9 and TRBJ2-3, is DSGVTQTPKHLITATGQRVTLRCSPRSGDLSVYWYQQSLDQGLQFLIQYYNGEERAKGNILERFSAQQFPDLHSELNLSSLELGDSALYFCASATSGTDTQYFGPGTRLTVL.

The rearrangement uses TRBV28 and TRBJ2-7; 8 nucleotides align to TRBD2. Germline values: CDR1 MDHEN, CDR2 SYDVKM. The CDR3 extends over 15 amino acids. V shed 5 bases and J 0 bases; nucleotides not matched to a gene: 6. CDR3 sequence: CASSRGAGGSYEQYF. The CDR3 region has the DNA TGTGCCAGCAGTCGGGGTGCGGGGGGCTCCTACGAGCAGTACTTC.

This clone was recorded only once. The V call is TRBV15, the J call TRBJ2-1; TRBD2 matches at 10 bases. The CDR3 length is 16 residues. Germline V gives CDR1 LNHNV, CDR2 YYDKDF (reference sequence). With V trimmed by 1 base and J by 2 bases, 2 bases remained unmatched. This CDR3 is CATSRASGSPYNEQFF. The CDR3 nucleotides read TGTGCCACCAGCAGAGCTAGCGGGAGTCCCTACAATGAGCAGTTCTTC.

DNA of the CDR3: TGTGCCAGCAGCCGAGGAGGCGCGGAACCCTACGAGCAGTACTTC. Translated: CASSRGGAEPYEQYF. The rearrangement links TRBV6-1 to TRBJ2-7; weak D call: TRBD2 (5 bases). Deletions cut 6 bases from V and 2 bases from J, with 17 bases between. Looked up from germline, CDR1 is MNHNS and CDR2 is SASEGT. CDR3 size: 15 residues.

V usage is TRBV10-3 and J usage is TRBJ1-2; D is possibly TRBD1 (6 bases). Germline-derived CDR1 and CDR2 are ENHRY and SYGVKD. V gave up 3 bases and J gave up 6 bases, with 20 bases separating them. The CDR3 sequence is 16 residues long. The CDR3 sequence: CAISDPRGGGSDGYTF. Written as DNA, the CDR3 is TGTGCCATCAGTGACCCTCGAGGGGGGGGCTCGGATGGCTACACCTTC.

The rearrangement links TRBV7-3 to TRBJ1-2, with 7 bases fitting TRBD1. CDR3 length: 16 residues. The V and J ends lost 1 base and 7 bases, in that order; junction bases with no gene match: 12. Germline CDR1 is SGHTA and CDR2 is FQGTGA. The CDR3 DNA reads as TGTGCCAGCAGCTTAAACCCTGCGGACCAGGGGGTTGGCTACACCTTC. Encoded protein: CASSLNPADQGVGYTF.

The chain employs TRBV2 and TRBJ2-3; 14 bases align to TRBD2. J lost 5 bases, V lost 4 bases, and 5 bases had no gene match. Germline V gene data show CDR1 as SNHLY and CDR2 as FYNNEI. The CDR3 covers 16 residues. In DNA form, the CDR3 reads TGTGCCAGCAGTGGGGGGACTAGCGGGGGAGGAGATACGCAGTATTTT. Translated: CASSGGTSGGGDTQYF.

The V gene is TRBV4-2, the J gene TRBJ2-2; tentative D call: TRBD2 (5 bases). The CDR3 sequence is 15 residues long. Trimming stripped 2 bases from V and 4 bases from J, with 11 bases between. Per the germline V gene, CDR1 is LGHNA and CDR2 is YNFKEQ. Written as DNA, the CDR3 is TGTGCCAGCAGCCAAACTCTAGAGGGCACCGGGGAGCTGTTTTTT. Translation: CASSQTLEGTGELFF.

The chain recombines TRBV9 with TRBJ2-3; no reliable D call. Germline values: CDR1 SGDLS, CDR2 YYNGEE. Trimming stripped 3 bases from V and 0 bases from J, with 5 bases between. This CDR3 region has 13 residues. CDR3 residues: CASSATSTDTQYF. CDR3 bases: TGTGCCAGCAGCGCGACTAGCACAGATACGCAGTATTTT.

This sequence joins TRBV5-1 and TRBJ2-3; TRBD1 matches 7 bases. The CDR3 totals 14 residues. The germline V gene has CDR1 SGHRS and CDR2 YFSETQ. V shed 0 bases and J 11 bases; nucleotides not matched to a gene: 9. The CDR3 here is CASSLGGDSMMQYF. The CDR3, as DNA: TGCGCCAGCAGCTTGGGAGGGGACAGTATGATGCAGTATTTT.

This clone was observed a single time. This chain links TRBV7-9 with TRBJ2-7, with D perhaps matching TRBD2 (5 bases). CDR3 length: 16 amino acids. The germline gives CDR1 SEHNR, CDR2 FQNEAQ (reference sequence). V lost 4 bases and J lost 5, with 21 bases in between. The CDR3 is CASSSPPLGLEDEQYF. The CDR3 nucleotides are TGTGCCAGCAGCTCCCCCCCCCTAGGACTCGAAGACGAGCAGTACTTC.

The CDR3 DNA sequence: TGTGCCAGCAGCTTAATGGACAGGGCCTACGAGCAGTACTTC. Protein product: CASSLMDRAYEQYF. This chain links TRBV11-2 with TRBJ2-7; 8 nucleotides agree with TRBD1. V trimming: 2 bases; J trimming: 2 bases; junction bases outside the gene matches: 2. This CDR3 is 14 amino acids long. Germline values: CDR1 SGHAT, CDR2 FQNNGV. Full variable domain (missing parts from reference TRBV11-2 and TRBJ2-7): EAGVAQSPRYKIIEKRQSVAFWCNPISGHATLYWYQQILGQGPKLLIQFQNNGVVDDSQLPKDRFSAERLKGVDSTLKIQPAKLEDSAVYLCASSLMDRAYEQYFGPGTRLTVT.

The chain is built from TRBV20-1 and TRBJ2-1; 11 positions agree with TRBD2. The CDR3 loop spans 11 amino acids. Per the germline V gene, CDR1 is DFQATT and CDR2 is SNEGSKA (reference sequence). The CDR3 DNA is TGCTCAAGACTAGCGGGATATGAGCAGTTCTTC. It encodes CSRLAGYEQFF.

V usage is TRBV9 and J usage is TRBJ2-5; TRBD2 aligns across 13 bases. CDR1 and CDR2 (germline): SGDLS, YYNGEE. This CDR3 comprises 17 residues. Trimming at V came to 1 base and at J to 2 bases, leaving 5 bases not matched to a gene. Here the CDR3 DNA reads TGTGCCAGCAGCGTACTCGGACTAGCGGGGGAACAAGAGACCCAGTACTTC. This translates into CASSVLGLAGEQETQYF.

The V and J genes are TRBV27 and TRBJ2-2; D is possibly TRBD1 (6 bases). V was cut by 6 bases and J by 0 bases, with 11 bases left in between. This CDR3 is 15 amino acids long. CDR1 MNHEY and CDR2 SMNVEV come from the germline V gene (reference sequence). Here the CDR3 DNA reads TGTGCCAGCAGCCCCGGGACAACGAACACCGGGGAGCTGTTTTTT. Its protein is CASSPGTTNTGELFF.

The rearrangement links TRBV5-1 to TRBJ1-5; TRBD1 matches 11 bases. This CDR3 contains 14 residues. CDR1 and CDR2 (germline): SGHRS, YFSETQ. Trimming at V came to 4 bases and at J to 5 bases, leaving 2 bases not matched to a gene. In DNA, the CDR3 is TGCGCCAGCAGCCCGGGACAGGGGGATCAGCCCCAGCATTTT. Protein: CASSPGQGDQPQHF.

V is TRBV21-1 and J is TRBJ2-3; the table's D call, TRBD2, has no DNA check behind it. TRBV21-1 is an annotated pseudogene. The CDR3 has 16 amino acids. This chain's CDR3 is CASSGLAGGSTDTQYF. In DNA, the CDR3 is TGTGCCAGCAGCGGACTGGCGGGAGGGAGCACAGATACGCAGTATTTT.

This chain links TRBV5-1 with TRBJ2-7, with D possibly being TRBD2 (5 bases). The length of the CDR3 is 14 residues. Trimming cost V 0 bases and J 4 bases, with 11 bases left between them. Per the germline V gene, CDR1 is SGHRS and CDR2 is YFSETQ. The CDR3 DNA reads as TGCGCCAGCAGCTTGGCCGTGGACTCGTACGAGCAGTACTTC. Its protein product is CASSLAVDSYEQYF.